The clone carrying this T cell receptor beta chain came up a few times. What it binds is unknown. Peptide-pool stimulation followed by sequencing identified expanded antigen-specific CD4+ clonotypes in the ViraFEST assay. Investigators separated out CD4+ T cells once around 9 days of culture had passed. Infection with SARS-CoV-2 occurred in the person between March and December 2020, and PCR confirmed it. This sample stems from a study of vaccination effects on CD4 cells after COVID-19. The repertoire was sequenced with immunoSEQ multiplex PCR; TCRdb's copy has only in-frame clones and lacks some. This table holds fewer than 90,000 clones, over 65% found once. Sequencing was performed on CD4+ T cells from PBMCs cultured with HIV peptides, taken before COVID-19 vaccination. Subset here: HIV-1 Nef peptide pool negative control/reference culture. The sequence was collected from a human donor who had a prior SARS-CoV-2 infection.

This CDR3 reads CASSEQEGNTIYF. The DNA for the CDR3 is TGTGCCAGCAGTGAACAGGAGGGAAACACCATATATTTT. V usage is TRBV6-1 and J usage is TRBJ1-3; no clear D. CDR1 and CDR2 (germline): MNHNS, SASEGT. The V end lost 2 bases, the J end lost 4 bases, and 6 bases lay between the germline ends. The CDR3 is 13 amino acids.